Listed below are T cell receptor beta chains from one sample, sequenced in a study of tumor and adjacent non-tumor tissue in lung cancer. Each CDR3 protein gets one entry after TCRdb re-called the multiplex PCR reads with MiXCR. The repertoire holds under 150,000 distinct CDR3 sequences, with roughly 66% as singletons. The source material was lung tumor tissue. The receptors here all came from a man between 60 and 75 years old with small cell lung cancer. Each CDR3 is given with its conserved first and last residue. D genes are given only for firm matches. Clone size is not always given. Where it is, it says once, few, many or a class for expanded clones.

cdr3_length j_call clone_size d_call v_call cdr3_aa cdr3_nt
14 TRBJ1-1 . . TRBV6-1 CASTQGLTNTEAFF TGTGCCAGCACCCAGGGACTTACGAACACTGAAGCTTTCTTT
16 TRBJ2-6 . . TRBV2 CASSEATQLGANILTF TGTGCCAGCAGTGAAGCCACCCAGCTTGGGGCCAACATCCTGACTTTC
17 TRBJ1-6 . TRBD1 TRBV4-1 CASSQLQGAGVNSPLHF TGCGCCAGCAGCCAATTACAGGGGGCAGGGGTGAATTCACCCCTCCACTTT
15 TRBJ2-3 few . TRBV12-3/TRBV12-4 CASTHVVGGRDTQYF TGTGCCAGCACCCACGTAGTGGGGGGCAGAGATACGCAGTATTTT
14 TRBJ2-1 . TRBD1 TRBV6-6 CGSFKGQAYNEQFF TGTGGCAGCTTTAAGGGACAGGCGTACAATGAGCAGTTCTTC
15 TRBJ2-7 . TRBD1 TRBV7-9 CACSPSQGVTYEQYF TGTGCCTGCAGCCCCTCACAGGGGGTAACCTACGAGCAATACTTC
14 TRBJ2-7 . . TRBV4-1 CASSQEEKSYEQYF TGCGCCAGCAGCCAAGAGGAAAAATCCTACGAGCAATACTTC
14 TRBJ1-1 many TRBD1 TRBV12-3/TRBV12-4 CASSSVTGDTEAFF TGTGCCAGCAGTAGCGTGACAGGGGACACTGAAGCTTTCTTT
16 TRBJ2-3 many TRBD2 TRBV11-3 CASSRTSGSITDTQYF TGTGCCAGCAGCCGGACTAGCGGGAGTATTACAGATACGCAGTATTTT
12 TRBJ2-7 many TRBD1 TRBV20-1 CSAQRQGGEQYF TGCAGTGCCCAGAGACAGGGGGGCGAGCAGTACTTC
14 TRBJ2-6 few . TRBV5-6 CASSLVFGANVLTF TGTGCCAGCAGCTTGGTATTTGGGGCCAACGTCCTGACTTTC
13 TRBJ2-7 . . TRBV28 CASSSYTSYEQYF TGTGCCAGCAGTTCCTATACCTCCTACGAGCAGTACTTC
14 TRBJ2-1 . . TRBV20-1 CSAKSRIRANEQFF TGTAGTGCTAAGAGCAGGATAAGGGCCAATGAGCAGTTCTTC
14 TRBJ2-1 . . TRBV6-1 CASIQGNPYKEQFF TGTGCCAGCATCCAAGGGAATCCCTATAAAGAGCAGTTCTTC
14 TRBJ1-2 . TRBD1 TRBV12-3/TRBV12-4 CASSRTQGNYGYTF TGTGCCAGCAGCCGAACACAGGGGAACTATGGCTACACCTTC
18 TRBJ2-6 . TRBD2 TRBV5-5 CANSPGLAGYYGANVLTF TGTGCCAACAGCCCGGGACTAGCGGGGTACTATGGGGCCAACGTCCTGACTTTC
15 TRBJ2-2 . . TRBV6-2/TRBV6-3 CASSYATSIVGELFF TGTGCCAGCAGTTACGCTACTAGCATAGTTGGGGAGCTGTTTTTT
13 TRBJ2-3 few . TRBV6-5 CASSYSSTDTQYF TGTGCCAGCAGTTACTCATCCACAGATACGCAGTATTTT
12 TRBJ2-1 . . TRBV30 CSWSVVPNEQFF TGTTCCTGGAGCGTGGTCCCCAATGAGCAGTTCTTC
14 TRBJ2-3 . . TRBV11-2 CAGSPRGAADTQYF TGTGCCGGCAGCCCTAGGGGGGCGGCAGATACGCAGTATTTT
13 TRBJ2-1 . . TRBV11-2 CASSIGQNNEQLF TGTGCCAGCAGCATAGGGCAGAACAATGAGCAGTTATTC
12 TRBJ1-1 many . TRBV29-1 CSAGQGLTEAFF TGCAGCGCCGGGCAGGGCCTCACTGAAGCTTTCTTT
14 TRBJ2-1 few TRBD1 TRBV7-3 CASRSTGIYNEQFF TGTGCCAGCAGATCGACAGGGATATACAATGAGCAGTTCTTC
15 TRBJ2-3 once TRBD1 TRBV5-1 CVSSVGQGAADTQYF TGCGTCAGCAGCGTGGGACAGGGGGCAGCAGACACGCAGTATTTT
16 TRBJ2-2 . . TRBV11-2 CASSKIYQENTEELFF TGTGCCAGCAGCAAAATATACCAAGAGAACACTGAGGAGCTGTTTTTT
13 TRBJ1-1 many . TRBV6-2/TRBV6-3 CASSPFQGTEAFF TGTGCCAGCAGCCCGTTTCAGGGTACTGAAGCTTTCTTT
16 TRBJ2-2 . TRBD1 TRBV11-3 CASILQGTANTGEPFF TGTGCCAGCATCTTACAGGGGACAGCGAACACCGGGGAGCCGTTTTTT
18 TRBJ2-5 many TRBD2 TRBV20-1 CSVRTGTGLAGPQETQYF TGCAGTGTTCGGACAGGGACGGGACTAGCGGGACCCCAAGAGACCCAGTACTTC
15 TRBJ1-6 . . TRBV5-1 CASSLEARGGSPLHF TGCGCCAGCAGCTTGGAGGCTCGTGGGGGTTCACCCCTCCACTTT